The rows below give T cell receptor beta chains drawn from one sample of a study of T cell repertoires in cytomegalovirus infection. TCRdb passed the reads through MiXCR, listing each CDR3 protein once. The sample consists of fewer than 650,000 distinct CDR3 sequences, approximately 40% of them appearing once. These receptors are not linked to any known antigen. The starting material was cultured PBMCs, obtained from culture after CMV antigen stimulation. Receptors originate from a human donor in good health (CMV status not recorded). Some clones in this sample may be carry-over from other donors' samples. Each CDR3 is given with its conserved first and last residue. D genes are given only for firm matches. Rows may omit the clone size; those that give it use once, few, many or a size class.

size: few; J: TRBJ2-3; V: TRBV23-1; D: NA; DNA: TGCGCCAGCAGTCACTATTCCACCGGTGGATATTGTGCAGATACGCAGTATTTT; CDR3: CASSHYSTGGYCADTQYF
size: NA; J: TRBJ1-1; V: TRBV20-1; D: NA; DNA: TGCAGTGCTGGATCAGTGAACACTGAAGCTTTCTTT; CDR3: CSAGSVNTEAFF
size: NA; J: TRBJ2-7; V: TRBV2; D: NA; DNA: TGTGCCAGCAGTGGTACCGAGCAGTACTTC; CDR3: CASSGTEQYF
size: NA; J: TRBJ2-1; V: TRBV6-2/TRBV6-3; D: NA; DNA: TGTGCCAGCAGTTATACGGGACTGAGGAATGAGCAGTTCTTC; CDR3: CASSYTGLRNEQFF
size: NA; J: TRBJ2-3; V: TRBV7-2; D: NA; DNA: TGTGCCAGCAGCTTAAGGTCCAGCACAATCGCAGATACGCAGTATTTT; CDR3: CASSLRSSTIADTQYF
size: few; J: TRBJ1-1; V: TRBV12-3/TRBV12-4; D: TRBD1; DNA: TGTGCCAGCAGTATTGGGACAGGGGTTTACACTGAAGCTTTCTTT; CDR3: CASSIGTGVYTEAFF
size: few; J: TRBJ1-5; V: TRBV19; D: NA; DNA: TGTGCCAGTAGTATTCCGCTCAATCAGCCCCAGCATTTT; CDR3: CASSIPLNQPQHF
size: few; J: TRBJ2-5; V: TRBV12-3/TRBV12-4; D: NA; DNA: TGTGCCAGCAGTTTTGGGGGGATAGAGACCCAGTACTTC; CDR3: CASSFGGIETQYF
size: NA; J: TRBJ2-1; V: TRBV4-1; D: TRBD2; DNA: TGCGCCAGCAGCCTACGCCCCGGGGGGGTATCCTACAATGAGCAGTTCTTC; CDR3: CASSLRPGGVSYNEQFF
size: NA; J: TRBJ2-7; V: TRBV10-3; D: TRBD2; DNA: TGTGCCATCAGTGAGTCGTGGGGGGGGTACGAGCAGTACTTC; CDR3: CAISESWGGYEQYF
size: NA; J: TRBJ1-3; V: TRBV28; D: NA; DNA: TGTGCCAGCAGTGCATTTTCGGGACCCCCGAGCTCTGGAAACACCATATATTTT; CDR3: CASSAFSGPPSSGNTIYF
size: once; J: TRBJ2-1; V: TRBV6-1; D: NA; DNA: TGTGCCAGCAGTGAAAAGTCTAGTCTGCTAGAGCAGTTCTTC; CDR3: CASSEKSSLLEQFF
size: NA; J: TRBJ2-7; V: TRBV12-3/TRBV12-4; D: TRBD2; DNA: TGTGCCAGCAGTATCGGGACTAGCGGGGCGAGCTCCTACGAGCAGTACTTC; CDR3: CASSIGTSGASSYEQYF
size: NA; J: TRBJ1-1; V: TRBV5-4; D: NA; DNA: TGTGCCAGCAGCCTATCCCGATGGAACACTGAAGCTTTCTTT; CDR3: CASSLSRWNTEAFF
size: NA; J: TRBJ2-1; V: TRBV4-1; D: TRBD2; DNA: TGCGCCAGCAGCCTCGTTGCTAGCGGGGGTATTGTTAGTGAGCAGTTCTTC; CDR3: CASSLVASGGIVSEQFF
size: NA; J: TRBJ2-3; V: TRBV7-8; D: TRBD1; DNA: TGTGCCAGCAGCTCTACAAAAACGACAGGGCGCACTTATACGCAGTATTTT; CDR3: CASSSTKTTGRTYTQYF
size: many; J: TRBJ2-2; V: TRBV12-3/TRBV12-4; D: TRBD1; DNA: TGTGCCAGCAGTTTGGGGACAGGGGCCGGGGAGCTGTTTTTT; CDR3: CASSLGTGAGELFF
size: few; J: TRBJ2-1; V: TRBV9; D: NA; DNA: TGTGCCAGCAGCGTAGTGCCGGGGAATGAGCAGTTCTTC; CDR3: CASSVVPGNEQFF
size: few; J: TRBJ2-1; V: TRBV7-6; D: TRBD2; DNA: TGTGCCAGCAGCATAGCCCCGCTAGCGGCTTACAATGAGCAGTTCTTC; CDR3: CASSIAPLAAYNEQFF
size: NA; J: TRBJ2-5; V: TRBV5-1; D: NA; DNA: TGCGCCAGCAGGTACGGCGGGGGCCTCCAAGAGACCCAGTACTTC; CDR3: CASRYGGGLQETQYF
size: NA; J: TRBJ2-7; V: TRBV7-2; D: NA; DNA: TGTGCCAGCAGCTTAGCCGCTAGGTACGAGCAGTACTTC; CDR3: CASSLAARYEQYF
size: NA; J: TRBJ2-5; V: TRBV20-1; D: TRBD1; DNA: TGCAGTACAACCAGGGGGCCCAAAGAGACCCAGTACTTC; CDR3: CSTTRGPKETQYF
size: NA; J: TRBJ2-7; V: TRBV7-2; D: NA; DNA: TGTGCCAGCAGCTTAGGACCAGCCGCGGAGCAGTACTTC; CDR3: CASSLGPAAEQYF
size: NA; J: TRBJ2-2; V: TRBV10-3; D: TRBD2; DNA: TGTGCCATCAGTGGTCTAGCGGGAGAAGGCGGGGAGCTGTTTTTT; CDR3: CAISGLAGEGGELFF
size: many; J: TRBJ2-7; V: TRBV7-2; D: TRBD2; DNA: TGTGCCAGCAGCTTAAGGCGGGGGGCCTACGAGCAGTACTTC; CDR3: CASSLRRGAYEQYF
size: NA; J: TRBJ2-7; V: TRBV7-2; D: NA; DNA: TGTGCCAGCAGTAGGGGTTGGCCCTACGAGCAGTACTTC; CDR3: CASSRGWPYEQYF
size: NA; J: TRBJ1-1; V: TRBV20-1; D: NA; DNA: TGCAGTGCTGCCCGAAACAACATGATCACTGAAGCTTTCTTT; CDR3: CSAARNNMITEAFF
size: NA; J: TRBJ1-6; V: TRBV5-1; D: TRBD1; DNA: TGCGCCAGCAAGGGACAGGATAATTCACCCCTCCACTTT; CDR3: CASKGQDNSPLHF
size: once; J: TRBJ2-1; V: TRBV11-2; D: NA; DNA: TGTGCCAGCAGCTTATTCTTAATGGGGGCTCTATCCTACAATGAGCAGTTCTTC; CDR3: CASSLFLMGALSYNEQFF
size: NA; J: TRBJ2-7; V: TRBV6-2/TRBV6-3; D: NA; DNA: TGTGCCAGCAGTTACTCCCCCCCCGGGGGCGGGAGTAGGGGCGAGCAGTACTTC; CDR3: CASSYSPPGGGSRGEQYF
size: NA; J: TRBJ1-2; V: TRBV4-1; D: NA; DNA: TGCGCCAGCAGCCGAGAGGTACAGAGAGTGATAATCGGAGGCTACACCTTC; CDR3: CASSREVQRVIIGGYTF
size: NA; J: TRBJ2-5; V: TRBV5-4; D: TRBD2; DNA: TGTGCCAGCAGCCTGGGGGGGACTAGCCCTGGAGAGACCCAGTACTTC; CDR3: CASSLGGTSPGETQYF
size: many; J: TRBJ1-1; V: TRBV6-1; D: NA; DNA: TGTGCCAGCAGCCCCTGGGGCCACCGGGGCGTGAACACTGAAGCTTTCTTT; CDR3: CASSPWGHRGVNTEAFF
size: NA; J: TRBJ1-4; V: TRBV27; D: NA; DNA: TGTGCCAGCAGCCTCTACCCGGCAACTAATGAAAAACTGTTTTTT; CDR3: CASSLYPATNEKLFF
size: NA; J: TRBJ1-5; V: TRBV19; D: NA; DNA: TGTGCCAGTAGTATAGGGGGGAGGCAGCCCCAGCATTTT; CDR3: CASSIGGRQPQHF
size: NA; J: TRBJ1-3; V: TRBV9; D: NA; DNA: TGTGCCAGCAGCCTTGCGGGCAGAGGCTTCTCTGGAAACACCATATATTTT; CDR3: CASSLAGRGFSGNTIYF
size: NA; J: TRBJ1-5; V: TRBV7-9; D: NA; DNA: TGTGCCCCCAGACGGTATAGCAATCAGCCCCAGCATTTT; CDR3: CAPRRYSNQPQHF
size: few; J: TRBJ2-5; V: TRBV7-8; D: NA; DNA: TGTGCCAGCAGTCTCCCAGGAGGGGGGGCGGGGGAGACCCAGTACTTC; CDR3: CASSLPGGGAGETQYF
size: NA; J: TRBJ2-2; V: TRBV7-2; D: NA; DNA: TGTGCCAGCAGCTTAGATTTGGTCGCTCAAGCTTGGGGCGGGGAGCTGTTTTTT; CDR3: CASSLDLVAQAWGGELFF
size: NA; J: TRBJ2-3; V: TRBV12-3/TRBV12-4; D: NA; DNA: TGTGCCAGCAGCCCGGGTCCAAGTTACGCGCAGTATTTT; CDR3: CASSPGPSYAQYF
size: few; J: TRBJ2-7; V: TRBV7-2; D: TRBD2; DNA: TGTGCCAGCAGCCCACTAGCGGGGGGGTGGTACGAGCAGTACTTC; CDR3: CASSPLAGGWYEQYF
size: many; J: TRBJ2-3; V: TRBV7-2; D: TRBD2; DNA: TGTGCCAGCAGCTTAACTAGCGGGAGGGGGGATACGCAGTATTTT; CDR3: CASSLTSGRGDTQYF
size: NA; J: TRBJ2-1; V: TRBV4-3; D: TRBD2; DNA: TGCGCCAGCAGCCCCGCCGGGACTAGCGGGAAAGCCTCCTACAATGAGCAGTTCTTC; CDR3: CASSPAGTSGKASYNEQFF
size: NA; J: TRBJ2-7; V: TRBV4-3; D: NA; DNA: TGCGCCAGCAGCCAAGGCCCCAGTGGGTCCTACGAGCAGTACTTC; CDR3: CASSQGPSGSYEQYF
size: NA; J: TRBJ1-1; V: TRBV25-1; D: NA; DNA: TGTGCCAGCAGTGACGGGGGGGGCCCCTCTTCAAGGGCTTTCTTT; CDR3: CASSDGGGPSSRAFF
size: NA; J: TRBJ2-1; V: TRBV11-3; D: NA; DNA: TGTGCCAGCAGCTCCACCCGGACCCCCGGAGGGGAGCAGTTCTTC; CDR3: CASSSTRTPGGEQFF
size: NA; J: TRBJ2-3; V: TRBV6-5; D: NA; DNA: TGTGCCAGCAGCGAGGTGGCGTCTAGCACAGATACGCAGTATTTT; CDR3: CASSEVASSTDTQYF
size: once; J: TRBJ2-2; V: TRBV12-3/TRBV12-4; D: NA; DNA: TGTGCCAGCAGTCTAAGGAACTTTAGGGGAGTTGGTACCGGGGAGCTGTTTTTT; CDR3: CASSLRNFRGVGTGELFF
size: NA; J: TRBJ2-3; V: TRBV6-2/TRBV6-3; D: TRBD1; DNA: TGTGCCAGCAGTTCCCGTTGGGGGACAGGGAGCACAGATACGCAGTATTTT; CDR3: CASSSRWGTGSTDTQYF
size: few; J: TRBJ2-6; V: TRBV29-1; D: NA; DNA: TGCAGCATGACAGGACCTGGGGCCAACGTCCTGACTTTC; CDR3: CSMTGPGANVLTF
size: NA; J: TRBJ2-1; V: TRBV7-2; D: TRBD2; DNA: TGTGCCAGCAGCCGTAGGCTAGCGGCCAATGAGCAGTTCTTC; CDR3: CASSRRLAANEQFF
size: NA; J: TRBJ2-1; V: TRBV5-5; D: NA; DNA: TGTGCCAGCAGCCCAAGTCGGAGAGACAATGAGCAGTTCTTC; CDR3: CASSPSRRDNEQFF
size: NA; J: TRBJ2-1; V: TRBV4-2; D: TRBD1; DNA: TGTGCCAGCAGCCTAAACCCGGGACAGTCCTCCAATGAGCAGTTCTTC; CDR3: CASSLNPGQSSNEQFF
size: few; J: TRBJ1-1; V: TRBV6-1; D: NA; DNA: TGTGCCAGCAGTGAAGCGCGGGGGGAGGTGACGTTTAAGACTGAAGCTTTCTTT; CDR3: CASSEARGEVTFKTEAFF